Following are 10 T cell receptor beta chains from one sample sequenced in a study of OX40 agonist ivuxolimab in advanced cancers. The method was immunoSEQ multiplex PCR; TCRdb's version includes in-frame clones alone and lacks a portion of them. This table has tens of thousands of clones, approximately 90% appearing once. The source material was CD4+ or CD8+ T cells sorted from blood, sampled in a trial of the OX40 agonist ivuxolimab. These receptors all stem from an adult with an advanced solid tumor such as melanoma, head and neck, liver or kidney cancer.

Points on this clone: A junction end diverges from the germline sequence, so it may reflect a read error. This rearrangement joins TRBV6-1 to TRBJ2-7, with 11 bases lining up with TRBD1. CDR3 length: 11 amino acids. Germline-derived CDR1 and CDR2 are MNHNS and SASEGT. The chain's CDR3 is CASTDGGQGDF. CDR3 sequence (DNA): TGTGCCAGCACGGATGGGGGACAGGGGGACTTC.

The V call is TRBV5-6, the J call TRBJ2-7; D is unresolved. V was cut by 2 bases and J by 5 bases, with 14 bases left in between. In germline, CDR1 is SGHDT, CDR2 YYEEEE. The CDR3 totals 14 residues. This CDR3 reads CASSFPPQSHEQYF. In DNA form, the CDR3 reads TGTGCCAGCAGCTTTCCCCCACAGTCCCACGAGCAGTACTTC.

The rearrangement links TRBV27 to TRBJ2-7, with 10 bases aligning to TRBD2. The CDR3 contains 15 residues. Trimming removed 8 bases from V and 4 bases from J; junction bases left unmatched: 11. CDR1 and CDR2 from the germline V gene are MNHEY and SMNVEV (reference sequence). CDR3 nucleotide sequence: TGTGCCAGCCGGGGTAGCGGGGGGCCTGTGTACGAGCAGTACTTC. This translates into CASRGSGGPVYEQYF.

The chain carries TRBV4-1 and TRBJ2-7, with D perhaps TRBD1 (6 bases). Germline V lookup: CDR1 MGHRA, CDR2 YSYEKL. The ends were cut back, 0 bases at V and 2 bases at J, with 11 bases in the middle. This CDR3 is built from 15 residues. CDR3 DNA: TGCGCCAGCAGCCAAGATGAAGGGGGACCCTACGAGCAGTACTTC. This translates into CASSQDEGGPYEQYF.

The rearrangement joins TRBV11-2 to TRBJ2-7, with D uncertain. Trimming left V 2 bases short and J 4 bases short, with 0 bases between. Germline values: CDR1 SGHAT, CDR2 FQNNGV. This CDR3 has 10 amino acids. The CDR3 protein is CASSLYEQYF. CDR3 DNA sequence: TGTGCCAGCAGCTTATACGAGCAGTACTTC.

The chain couples TRBV6-1 to TRBJ1-6; TRBD1 agrees at 8 bases. The CDR3 is made up of 14 amino acids. Unmatched junction bases numbered 4, after V lost 6 bases and J lost 6 bases. Germline assignment: CDR1 MNHNS and CDR2 SASEGT. Here the CDR3 reads CASSLGQGNSPLHF. In DNA, the CDR3 is TGTGCCAGCAGCCTAGGACAGGGTAATTCACCCCTCCACTTT.

The chain is built from TRBV29-1 and TRBJ1-1; D is perhaps TRBD1 (5 bases). V dropped 5 bases and J dropped 7 bases, with 17 bases sitting between them. Germline V gives CDR1 SQVTM, CDR2 ANQGSEA. CDR3 length: 13 residues. The CDR3 bases are TGCAGCGTTACGGAGTACCGGGGACTTGAAGCTTTCTTT. Translation gives CSVTEYRGLEAFF. The full variable domain, in which reference TRBV29-1 and TRBJ1-1 provide the parts outside the CDR3, is SAVISQKPSRDICQRGTSLTIQCQVDSQVTMMFWYRQQPGQSLTLIATANQGSEATYESGFVIDKFPISRPNLTFSTLTVSNMSPEDSSIYLCSVTEYRGLEAFFGQGTRLTVV.

This clone was seen only once. The rearrangement links TRBV10-3 to TRBJ1-1; D may be TRBD1 (5 bases). This CDR3 has 13 residues. CDR1 is ENHRY and CDR2 is SYGVKD in the germline V gene. V was pared by 7 bases and J by 6 bases, with 15 bases between. CDR3 amino acids: CAINSGGKPEAFF. CDR3 nucleotides: TGTGCCATCAACAGCGGGGGTAAGCCTGAAGCTTTCTTT.

Only one count was recorded for this clone. The rearrangement links TRBV19 to TRBJ1-2, with TRBD1 matching over 8 bases. The length of the CDR3 is 16 residues. Germline V CDR1 and CDR2: LNHDA, SQIVND (reference sequence). The ends lost 6 bases at V and 1 base at J; junction bases unmatched: 10. CDR3 in amino acids: CASRVGGQGFNYGYTF. DNA for the CDR3: TGTGCCAGTAGAGTAGGAGGACAGGGTTTTAACTATGGCTACACCTTC.

The chain uses TRBV5-1 and TRBJ2-2, with D hard to call. Looked up from germline, CDR1 is SGHRS and CDR2 is YFSETQ. This CDR3 region has 14 residues. Trimming took off 4 bases at V and 4 bases at J, with 11 bases between the two ends. The CDR3 DNA reads TGCGCCAGCAGCCCCGCTGTTGTCACCGGGGAGCTGTTTTTT. This sequence encodes CASSPAVVTGELFF.